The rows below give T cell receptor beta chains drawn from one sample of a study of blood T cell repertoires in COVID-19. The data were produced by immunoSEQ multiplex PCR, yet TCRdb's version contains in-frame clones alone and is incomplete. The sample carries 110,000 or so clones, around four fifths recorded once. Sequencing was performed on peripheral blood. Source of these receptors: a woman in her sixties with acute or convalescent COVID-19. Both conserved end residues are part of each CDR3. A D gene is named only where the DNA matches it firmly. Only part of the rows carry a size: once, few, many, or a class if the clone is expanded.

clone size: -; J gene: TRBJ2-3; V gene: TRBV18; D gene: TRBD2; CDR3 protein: CASSPIAGRTDTQYF; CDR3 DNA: TGTGCCAGCTCACCTATAGCGGGTCGCACAGATACGCAGTATTTT
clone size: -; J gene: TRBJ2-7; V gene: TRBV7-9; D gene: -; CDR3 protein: CASSFKTNYYEQYF; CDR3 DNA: TGTGCCAGCAGCTTTAAAACTAATTACTACGAGCAGTACTTC
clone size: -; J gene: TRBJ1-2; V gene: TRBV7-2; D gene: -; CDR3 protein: CASEAGTDGYTF; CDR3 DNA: TGTGCCAGCGAGGCAGGGACTGATGGCTACACCTTC
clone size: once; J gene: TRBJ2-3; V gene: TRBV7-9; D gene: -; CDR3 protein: CASSFIQGTDTQYF; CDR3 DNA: TGTGCCAGCAGCTTTATCCAGGGCACAGATACGCAGTATTTT
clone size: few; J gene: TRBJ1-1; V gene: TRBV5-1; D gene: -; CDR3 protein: CASSLEQATTNTEAFF; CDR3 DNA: TGCGCCAGCAGTTTGGAACAGGCGACAACGAACACTGAAGCTTTCTTT
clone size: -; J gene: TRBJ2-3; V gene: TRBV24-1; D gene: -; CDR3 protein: CATSDRTAYSTDTQYF; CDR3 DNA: TGTGCCACCAGTGATCGGACAGCCTATAGCACAGATACGCAGTATTTT
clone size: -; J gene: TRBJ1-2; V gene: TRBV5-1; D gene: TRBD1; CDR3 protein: CASSSEDRGMRGYTF; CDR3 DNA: TGCGCCAGCAGCTCAGAGGACAGGGGGATGCGTGGCTACACCTTC
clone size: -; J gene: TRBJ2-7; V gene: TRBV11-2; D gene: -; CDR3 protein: CASRPPGGHSYEQYF; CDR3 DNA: TGTGCCAGCAGACCCCCCGGGGGTCACTCCTACGAGCAGTACTTC
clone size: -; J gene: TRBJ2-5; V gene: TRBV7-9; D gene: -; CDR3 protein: CASSPHRSEETQYF; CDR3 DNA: TGTGCCAGCAGCCCCCACAGAAGTGAAGAGACCCAGTACTTC
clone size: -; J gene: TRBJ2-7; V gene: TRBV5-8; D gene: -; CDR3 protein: CASSPPRGETLEQYF; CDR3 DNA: TGTGCCAGCAGCCCTCCGCGAGGAGAGACCCTCGAGCAGTACTTC
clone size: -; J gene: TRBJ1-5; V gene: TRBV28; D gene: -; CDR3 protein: CASSSGGSNQPQHF; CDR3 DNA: TGTGCCAGCAGTTCAGGAGGGAGCAATCAGCCCCAGCATTTT
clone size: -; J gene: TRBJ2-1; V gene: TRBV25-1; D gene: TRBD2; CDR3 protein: CASSSGGPYNEQFF; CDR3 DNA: TGTGCCAGTAGCAGCGGGGGCCCCTACAATGAGCAGTTCTTC
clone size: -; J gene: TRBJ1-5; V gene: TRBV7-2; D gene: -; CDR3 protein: CASSQEGGNQPQHF; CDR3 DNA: TGTGCCAGCAGCCAGGAAGGCGGCAATCAGCCCCAGCATTTT
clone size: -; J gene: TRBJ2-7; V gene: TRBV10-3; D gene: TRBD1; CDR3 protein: CAISLSPGTGGSYEQYF; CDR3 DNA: TGTGCCATCAGTCTAAGCCCCGGGACAGGGGGGTCCTACGAGCAGTACTTC
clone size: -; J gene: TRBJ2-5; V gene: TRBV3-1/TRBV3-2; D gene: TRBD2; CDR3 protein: CASSPLAGGPGETQYF; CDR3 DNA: TGTGCCAGCAGCCCCTTAGCGGGAGGGCCGGGGGAGACCCAGTACTTC
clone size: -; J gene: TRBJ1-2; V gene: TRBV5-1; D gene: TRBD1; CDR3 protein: CASSLGPGQGYGYTF; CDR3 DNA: TGCGCCAGCAGCTTGGGCCCGGGACAGGGGTATGGCTACACCTTC
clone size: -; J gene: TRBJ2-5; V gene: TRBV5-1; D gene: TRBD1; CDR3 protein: CASSFGTGKETQYF; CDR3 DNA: TGCGCCAGCAGCTTCGGGACAGGCAAAGAGACCCAGTACTTC
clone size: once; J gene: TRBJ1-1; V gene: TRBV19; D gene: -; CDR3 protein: CASRQYMNTEAFF; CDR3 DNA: TGTGCCAGTAGGCAGTACATGAACACTGAAGCTTTCTTT
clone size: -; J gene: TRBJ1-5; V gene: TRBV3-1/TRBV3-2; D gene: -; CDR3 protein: CASSHSAGINQPQHF; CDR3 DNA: TGTGCCAGCAGCCATTCCGCGGGGATCAATCAGCCCCAGCATTTT
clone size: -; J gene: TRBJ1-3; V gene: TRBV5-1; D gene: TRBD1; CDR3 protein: CASSFQGATGNTIYF; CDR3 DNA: TGCGCCAGCAGCTTTCAGGGGGCGACTGGAAACACCATATATTTT
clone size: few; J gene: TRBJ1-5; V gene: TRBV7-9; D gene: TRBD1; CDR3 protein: CASSPGTGNQPQHF; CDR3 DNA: TGTGCCAGCAGCCCCGGGACAGGGAATCAGCCCCAGCATTTT
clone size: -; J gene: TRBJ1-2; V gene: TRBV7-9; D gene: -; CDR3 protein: CASSRLLQTFGYTF; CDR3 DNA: TGTGCCAGCAGCAGACTACTCCAGACTTTCGGCTACACCTTC
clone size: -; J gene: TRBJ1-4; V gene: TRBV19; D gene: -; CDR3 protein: CASSITGTNEKLFF; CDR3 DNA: TGTGCCAGTAGTATCACCGGGACAAATGAAAAACTGTTTTTT
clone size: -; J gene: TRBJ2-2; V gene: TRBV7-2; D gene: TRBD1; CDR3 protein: CASSRGGTGLTGELFF; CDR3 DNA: TGTGCCAGCAGCCGTGGAGGGACAGGGTTGACCGGGGAGCTGTTTTTT
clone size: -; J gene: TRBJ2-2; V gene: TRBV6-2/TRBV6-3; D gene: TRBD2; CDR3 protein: CASSMHRLAGGGELFF; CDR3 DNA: TGTGCCAGCAGCATGCATCGACTAGCGGGAGGAGGGGAGCTGTTTTTT
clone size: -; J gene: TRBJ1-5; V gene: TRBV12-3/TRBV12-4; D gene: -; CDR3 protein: CASSPHNQPQHF; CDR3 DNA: TGTGCCAGCAGCCCCCACAATCAGCCCCAGCATTTT
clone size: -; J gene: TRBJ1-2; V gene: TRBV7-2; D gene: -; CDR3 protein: CASSSERFLGYTF; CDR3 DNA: TGTGCCAGCAGCTCCGAGCGGTTCCTCGGCTACACCTTC
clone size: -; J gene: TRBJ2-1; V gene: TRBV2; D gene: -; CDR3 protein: CASSETGLASNEQFF; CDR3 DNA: TGTGCCAGCAGTGAAACGGGTCTAGCCTCCAATGAGCAGTTCTTC
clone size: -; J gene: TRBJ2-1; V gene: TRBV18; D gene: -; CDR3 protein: CASSLRQIIYNEQFF; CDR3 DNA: TGTGCCAGCTCCCTCCGACAGATTATTTACAATGAGCAGTTCTTC
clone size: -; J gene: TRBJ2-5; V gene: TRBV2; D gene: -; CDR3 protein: CASAPSGETQYF; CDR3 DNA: TGTGCCAGCGCCCCAAGCGGAGAGACCCAGTACTTC
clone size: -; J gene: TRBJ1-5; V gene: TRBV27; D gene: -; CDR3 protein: CASSLFGGATLNQPQHF; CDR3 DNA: TGTGCCAGCAGTTTATTTGGCGGGGCTACCCTCAATCAGCCCCAGCATTTT
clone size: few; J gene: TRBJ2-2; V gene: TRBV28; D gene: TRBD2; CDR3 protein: CASISSGKENTGELFF; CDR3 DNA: TGTGCCAGCATCTCTAGCGGGAAGGAGAACACCGGGGAGCTGTTTTTT
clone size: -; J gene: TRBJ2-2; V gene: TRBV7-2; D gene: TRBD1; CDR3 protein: CASSLAQGAGELFF; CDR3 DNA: TGTGCCAGCAGCTTAGCGCAGGGGGCCGGGGAGCTGTTTTTT
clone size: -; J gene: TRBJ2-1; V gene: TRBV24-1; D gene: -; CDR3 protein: CATSRSGPGVFSSYNEQFF; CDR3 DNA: TGTGCCACCAGTCGCAGCGGGCCCGGGGTATTTAGCTCCTACAATGAGCAGTTCTTC
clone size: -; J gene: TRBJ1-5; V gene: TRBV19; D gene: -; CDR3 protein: CASSNPIEGRHQPQHF; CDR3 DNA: TGTGCCAGTAGCAACCCGATTGAGGGCCGTCATCAGCCCCAGCATTTT
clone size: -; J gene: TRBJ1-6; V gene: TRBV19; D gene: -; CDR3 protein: CASSNRVGSPLHF; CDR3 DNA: TGTGCCAGTAGTAACAGGGTTGGCTCACCCCTCCACTTT
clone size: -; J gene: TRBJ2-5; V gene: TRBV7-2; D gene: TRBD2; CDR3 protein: CASSQGLAGQETQYF; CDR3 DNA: TGTGCCAGCAGCCAGGGACTAGCGGGTCAAGAGACCCAGTACTTC
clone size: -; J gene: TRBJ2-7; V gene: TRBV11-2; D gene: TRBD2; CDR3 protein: CASSFPGLNRYEQYF; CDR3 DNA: TGTGCCAGCAGCTTCCCGGGACTAAATAGATACGAGCAGTACTTC
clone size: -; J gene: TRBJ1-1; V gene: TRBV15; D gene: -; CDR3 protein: CATSRDRGTEAFF; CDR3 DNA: TGTGCCACCAGCAGAGATAGGGGCACTGAAGCTTTCTTT
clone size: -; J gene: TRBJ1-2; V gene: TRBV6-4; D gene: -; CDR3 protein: CASSSTGHFSYTF; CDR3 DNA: TGTGCCAGCAGCAGTACGGGACACTTTAGCTACACCTTC
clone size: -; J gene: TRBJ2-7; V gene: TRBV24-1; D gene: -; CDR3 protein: CATSDPVGGFEQYF; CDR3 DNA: TGTGCCACCAGTGATCCCGTGGGGGGATTCGAGCAGTACTTC
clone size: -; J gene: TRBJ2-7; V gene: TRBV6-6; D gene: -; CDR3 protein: CASSYSGGPYEQYF; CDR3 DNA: TGTGCCAGCAGTTACTCGGGGGGGCCGTACGAGCAGTACTTC
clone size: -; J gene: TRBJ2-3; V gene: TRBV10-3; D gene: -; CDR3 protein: CAISESRGASTDTQYF; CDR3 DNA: TGTGCCATCAGTGAGTCCCGGGGGGCCAGCACAGATACGCAGTATTTT
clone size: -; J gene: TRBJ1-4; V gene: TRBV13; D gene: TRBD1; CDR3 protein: CASSLQGAGEKLFF; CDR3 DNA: TGTGCCAGCAGCCTCCAGGGGGCCGGTGAAAAACTGTTTTTT
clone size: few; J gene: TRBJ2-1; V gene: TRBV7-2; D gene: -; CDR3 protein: CASLRSANGVSEQFF; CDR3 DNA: TGTGCCAGCCTGCGTAGCGCGAACGGAGTGAGTGAGCAGTTCTTC
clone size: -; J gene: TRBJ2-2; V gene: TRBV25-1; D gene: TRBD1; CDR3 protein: CASSEDRVRTGELFF; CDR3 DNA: TGTGCCAGCAGTGAGGACAGGGTGAGGACCGGGGAGCTGTTTTTT
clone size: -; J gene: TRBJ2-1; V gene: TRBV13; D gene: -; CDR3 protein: CASIAQGSYNEQFF; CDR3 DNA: TGTGCCAGCATTGCACAGGGCTCCTACAATGAGCAGTTCTTC